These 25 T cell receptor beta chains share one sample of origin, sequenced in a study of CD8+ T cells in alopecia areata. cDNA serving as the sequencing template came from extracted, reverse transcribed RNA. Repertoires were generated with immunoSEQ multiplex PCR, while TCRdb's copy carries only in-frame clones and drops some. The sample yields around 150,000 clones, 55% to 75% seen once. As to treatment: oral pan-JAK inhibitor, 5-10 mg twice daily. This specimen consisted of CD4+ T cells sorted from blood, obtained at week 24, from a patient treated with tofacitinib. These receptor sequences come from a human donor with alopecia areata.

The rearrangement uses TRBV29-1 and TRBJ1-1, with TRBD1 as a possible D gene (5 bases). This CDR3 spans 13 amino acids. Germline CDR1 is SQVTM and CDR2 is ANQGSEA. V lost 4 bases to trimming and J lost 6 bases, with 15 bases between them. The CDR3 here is CSVARTLAPEAFF. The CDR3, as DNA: TGCAGCGTTGCCCGGACACTCGCCCCTGAAGCTTTCTTT.

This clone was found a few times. This CDR3 reads CASSKGGWTTEAFF. CDR3 bases: TGTGCCAGCAGCAAGGGCGGGTGGACCACTGAAGCTTTCTTT. This chain joins TRBV6-5 and TRBJ1-1; the D is unclear. This CDR3 region has 14 residues. Trimming cost V 6 bases and J 4 bases, with 15 bases left between them. Germline V gene lookup returns CDR1 MNHEY and CDR2 SVGAGI.

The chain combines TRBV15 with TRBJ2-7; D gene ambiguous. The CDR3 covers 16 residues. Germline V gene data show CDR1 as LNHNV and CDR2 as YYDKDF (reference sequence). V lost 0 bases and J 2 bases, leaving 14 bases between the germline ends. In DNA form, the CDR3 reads TGTGCCACCAGCAGAGACCGTATAGTGCTCCCCTACGAGCAGTACTTC. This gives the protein CATSRDRIVLPYEQYF.

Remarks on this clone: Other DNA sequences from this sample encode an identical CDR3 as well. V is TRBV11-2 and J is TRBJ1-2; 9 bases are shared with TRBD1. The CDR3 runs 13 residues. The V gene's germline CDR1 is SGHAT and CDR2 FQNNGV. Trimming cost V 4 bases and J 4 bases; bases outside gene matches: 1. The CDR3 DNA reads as TGTGCCAGCAGCTCGGGACAGGGCTATGGCTACACCTTC. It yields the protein CASSSGQGYGYTF.

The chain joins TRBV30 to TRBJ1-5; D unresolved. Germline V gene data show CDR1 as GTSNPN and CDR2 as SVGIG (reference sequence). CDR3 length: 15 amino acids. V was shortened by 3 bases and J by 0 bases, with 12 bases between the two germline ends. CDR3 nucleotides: TGTGCCTGGAGCCGCGGGCTGACTAGCAATCAGCCCCAGCATTTT. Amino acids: CAWSRGLTSNQPQHF.

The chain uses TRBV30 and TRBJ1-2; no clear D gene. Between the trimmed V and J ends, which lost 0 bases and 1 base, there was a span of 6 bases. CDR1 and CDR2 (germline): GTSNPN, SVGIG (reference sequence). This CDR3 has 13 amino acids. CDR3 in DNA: TGTGCCTGGAGTGTAGGTCATAACTATGGCTACACCTTC. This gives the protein CAWSVGHNYGYTF.

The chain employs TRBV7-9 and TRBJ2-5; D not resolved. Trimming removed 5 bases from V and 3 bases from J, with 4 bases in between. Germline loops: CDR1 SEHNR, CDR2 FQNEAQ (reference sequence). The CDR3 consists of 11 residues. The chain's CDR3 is CASSAKETQYF. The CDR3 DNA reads TGTGCCAGCAGCGCGAAAGAGACCCAGTACTTC.

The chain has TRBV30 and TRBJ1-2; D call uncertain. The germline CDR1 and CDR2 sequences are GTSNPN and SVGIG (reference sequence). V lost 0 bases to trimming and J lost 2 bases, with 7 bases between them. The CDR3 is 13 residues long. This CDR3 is CAWSVSGNYGYTF. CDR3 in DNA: TGTGCCTGGAGTGTAAGCGGGAACTATGGCTACACCTTC.

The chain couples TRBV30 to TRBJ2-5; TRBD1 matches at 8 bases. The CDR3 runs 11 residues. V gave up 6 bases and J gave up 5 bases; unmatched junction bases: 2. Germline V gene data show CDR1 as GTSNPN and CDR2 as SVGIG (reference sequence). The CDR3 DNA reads TGTGCCTGCAACAGGGGGGAGACCCAGTACTTC. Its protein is CACNRGETQYF.

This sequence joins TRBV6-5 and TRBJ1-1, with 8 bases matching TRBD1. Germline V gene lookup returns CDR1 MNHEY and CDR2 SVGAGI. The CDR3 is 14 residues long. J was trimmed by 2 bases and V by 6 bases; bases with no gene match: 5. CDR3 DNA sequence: TGTGCCAGCAGCGGACAGGGCCCCAACACTGAAGCTTTCTTT. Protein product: CASSGQGPNTEAFF.

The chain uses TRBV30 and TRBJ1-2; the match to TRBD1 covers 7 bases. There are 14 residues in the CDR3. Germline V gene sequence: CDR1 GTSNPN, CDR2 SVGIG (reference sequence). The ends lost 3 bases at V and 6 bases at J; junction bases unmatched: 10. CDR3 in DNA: TGTGCCTGGAGACAGGGGATAAGCGTCCATGGCTACACCTTC. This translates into CAWRQGISVHGYTF.

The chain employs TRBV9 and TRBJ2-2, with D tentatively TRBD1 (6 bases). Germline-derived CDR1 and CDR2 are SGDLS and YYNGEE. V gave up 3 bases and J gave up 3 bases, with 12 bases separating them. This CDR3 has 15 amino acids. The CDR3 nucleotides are TGTGCCAGCAGCGCGGGACACTCGGACACCGGGGAGCTGTTTTTT. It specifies CASSAGHSDTGELFF.

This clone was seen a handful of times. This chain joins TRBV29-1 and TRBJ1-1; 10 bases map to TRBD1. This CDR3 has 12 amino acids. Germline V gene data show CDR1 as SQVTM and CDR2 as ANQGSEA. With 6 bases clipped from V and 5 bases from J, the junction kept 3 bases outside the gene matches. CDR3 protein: CSVGGQGTEAFF. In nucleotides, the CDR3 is TGCAGCGTAGGGGGACAGGGGACTGAAGCTTTCTTT.

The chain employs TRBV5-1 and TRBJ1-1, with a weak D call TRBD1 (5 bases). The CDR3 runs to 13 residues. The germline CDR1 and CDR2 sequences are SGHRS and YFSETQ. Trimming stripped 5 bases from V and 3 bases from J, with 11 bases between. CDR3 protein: CASRGGVDTEAFF. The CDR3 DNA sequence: TGCGCCAGCAGAGGAGGGGTGGACACTGAAGCTTTCTTT.

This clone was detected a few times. The CDR3 is CASSQQKASGGSTDTQYF. Written as DNA, the CDR3 is TGCGCCAGCAGTCAACAAAAGGCTAGCGGGGGGAGCACAGATACGCAGTATTTT. The chain links TRBV23-1 to TRBJ2-3; 11 nucleotides agree with TRBD2. TRBV23-1 is an ORF; its function is uncertain. The junction had 7 bases not matched to a gene; V was cut back by 2 bases and J by 0 bases. This CDR3 has 18 residues.

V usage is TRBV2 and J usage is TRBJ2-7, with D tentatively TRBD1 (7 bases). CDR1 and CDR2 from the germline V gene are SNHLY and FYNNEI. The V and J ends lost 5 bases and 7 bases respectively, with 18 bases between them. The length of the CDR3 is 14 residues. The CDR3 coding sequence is TGTGCCAGCAGTCGGACGCGGGACAGCATGGAGCAGTACTTC. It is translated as CASSRTRDSMEQYF.

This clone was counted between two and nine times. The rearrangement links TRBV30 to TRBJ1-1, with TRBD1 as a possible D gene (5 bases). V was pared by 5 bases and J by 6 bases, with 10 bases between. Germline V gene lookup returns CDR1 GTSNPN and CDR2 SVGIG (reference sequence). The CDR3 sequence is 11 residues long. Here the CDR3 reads CAWQGSAEAFF. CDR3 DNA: TGTGCCTGGCAGGGTTCGGCTGAAGCTTTCTTT.

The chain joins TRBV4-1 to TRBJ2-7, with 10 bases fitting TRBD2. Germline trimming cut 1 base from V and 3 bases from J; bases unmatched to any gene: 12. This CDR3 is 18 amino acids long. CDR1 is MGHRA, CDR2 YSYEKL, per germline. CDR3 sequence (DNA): TGCGCCAGCAGCCAAGGAAATAGCGGGGGGCCCGACCTCTACGAGCAGTACTTC. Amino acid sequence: CASSQGNSGGPDLYEQYF.

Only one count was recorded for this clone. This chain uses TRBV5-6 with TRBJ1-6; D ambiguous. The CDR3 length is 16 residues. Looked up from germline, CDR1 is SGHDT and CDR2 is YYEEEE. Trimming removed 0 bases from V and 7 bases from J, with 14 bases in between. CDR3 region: CASSLEYRSGNSPLHF. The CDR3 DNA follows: TGTGCCAGCAGCTTGGAGTATCGTTCGGGGAATTCACCCCTCCACTTT.

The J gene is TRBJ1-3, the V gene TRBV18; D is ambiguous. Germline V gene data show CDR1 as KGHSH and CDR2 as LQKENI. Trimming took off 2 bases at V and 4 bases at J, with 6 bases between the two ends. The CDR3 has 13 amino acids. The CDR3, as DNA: TGTGCCAGCTCACCAGAACCCGGAAACACCATATATTTT. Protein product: CASSPEPGNTIYF.

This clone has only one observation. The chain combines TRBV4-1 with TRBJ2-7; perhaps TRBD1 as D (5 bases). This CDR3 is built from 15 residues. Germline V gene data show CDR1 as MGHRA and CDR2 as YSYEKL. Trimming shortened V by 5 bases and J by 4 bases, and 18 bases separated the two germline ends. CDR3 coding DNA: TGCGCCAGCAGCAAAGGGGCCGGACCTGATTACGAGCAGTACTTC. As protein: CASSKGAGPDYEQYF.

The CDR3 DNA follows: TGTGCCAGCCGATGGGATTCGAACACCGGGGAGCTGTTTTTT. This gives the protein CASRWDSNTGELFF. The rearrangement joins TRBV27 to TRBJ2-2; no definite D call. Between the trimmed V and J ends, which lost 8 bases and 0 bases, there was a span of 10 bases. The CDR3 has 14 amino acids. From germline, CDR1 is MNHEY and CDR2 SMNVEV (reference sequence).

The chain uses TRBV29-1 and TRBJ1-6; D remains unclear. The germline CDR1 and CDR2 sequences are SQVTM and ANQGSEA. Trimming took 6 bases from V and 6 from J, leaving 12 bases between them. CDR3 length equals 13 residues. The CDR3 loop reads CSVTRGVNSPLHF. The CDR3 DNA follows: TGCAGCGTGACCCGGGGAGTTAATTCACCCCTCCACTTT.

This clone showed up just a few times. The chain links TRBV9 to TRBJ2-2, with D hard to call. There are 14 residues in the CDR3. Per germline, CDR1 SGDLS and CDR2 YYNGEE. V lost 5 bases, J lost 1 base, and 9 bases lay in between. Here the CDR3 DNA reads TGTGCCAGCAGGACGGAAAAGAACACCGGGGAGCTGTTTTTT. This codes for CASRTEKNTGELFF.

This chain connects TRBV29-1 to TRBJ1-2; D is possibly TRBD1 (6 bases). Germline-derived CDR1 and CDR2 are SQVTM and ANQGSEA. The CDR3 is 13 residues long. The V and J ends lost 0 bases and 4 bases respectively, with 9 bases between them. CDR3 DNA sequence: TGCAGCGTTGAAGATCGGACAGCCTATGGCTACACCTTC. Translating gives CSVEDRTAYGYTF.